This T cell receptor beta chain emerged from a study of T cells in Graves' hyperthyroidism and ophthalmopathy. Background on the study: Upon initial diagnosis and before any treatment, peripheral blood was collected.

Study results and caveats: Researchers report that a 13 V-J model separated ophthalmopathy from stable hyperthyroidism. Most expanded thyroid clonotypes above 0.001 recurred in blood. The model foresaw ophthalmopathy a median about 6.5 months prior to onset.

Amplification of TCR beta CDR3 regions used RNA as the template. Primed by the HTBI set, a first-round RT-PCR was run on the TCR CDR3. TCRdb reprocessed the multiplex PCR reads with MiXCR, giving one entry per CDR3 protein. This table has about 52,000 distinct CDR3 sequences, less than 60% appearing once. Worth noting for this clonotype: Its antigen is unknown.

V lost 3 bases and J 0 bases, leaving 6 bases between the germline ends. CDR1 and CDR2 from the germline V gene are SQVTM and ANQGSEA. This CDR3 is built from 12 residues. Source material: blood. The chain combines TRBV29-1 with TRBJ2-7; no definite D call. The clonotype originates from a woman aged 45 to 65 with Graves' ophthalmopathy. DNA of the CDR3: TGCAGCGTTGACGACGGCTCCTACGAGCAGTACTTC. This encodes CSVDDGSYEQYF.